The 10 T cell receptor beta chains in this list originate from one sample, sequenced in a study of type 1 regulatory T cells. One entry per CDR3 protein results from TCRdb running MiXCR on the reads. The sample contains about 42,000 distinct CDR3 sequences, roughly an eighth of which appear only once. Their recognized antigens are unknown. Sequencing was performed on cultured non-Tr1 T cells, either the whole culture or a sorted T cell fraction (not recorded which). The receptors were sampled from a human donor in good health.

This clonotype has just one count. A much larger clone lies one base from this, so it may be a read error. This chain joins TRBV12-3 or TRBV12-4 and TRBJ2-3; a possible D gene is TRBD2 (5 bases). The CDR3 sequence is 15 residues long. Trimming shortened V by 0 bases and J by 8 bases, and 15 bases separated the two germline ends. The CDR3 loop reads CASSLARGPHITQYF. The CDR3 coding sequence is TGTGCCAGCAGTTTAGCGAGAGGGCCGCATATTACGCAGTATTTT.

This clonotype was picked up one time. This clone may be a read error of a much larger clone one base away. The chain carries TRBV7-2 and TRBJ2-2; 13 bases are shared with TRBD2. CDR1 and CDR2 (germline): SGHTA, FQGNSA. The CDR3 length is 15 residues. The CDR3 coding sequence is TGTGCCGGCAGCTCCGGGACTAGCGGGATCGGGGAGCTGTTTTTT. Encoded protein: CAGSSGTSGIGELFF.

This clonotype has only a few counts. The rearrangement links TRBV7-2 to TRBJ1-1; D is ambiguous. Trimming took 6 bases from V and 1 from J, leaving 9 bases between them. The CDR3 spans 13 residues. In germline, CDR1 is SGHTA, CDR2 FQGNSA. The CDR3 here is CASRYISNTEAFF. In DNA, the CDR3 is TGTGCCAGCAGGTACATATCGAACACTGAAGCTTTCTTT.

This clonotype was counted many times. The chain employs TRBV3-1 and TRBJ2-7; 9 bases align to TRBD2. This CDR3 is 15 amino acids long. Germline CDR1 reads LGHDT; CDR2 reads YNNKEL (reference sequence). V lost 1 base and J lost 7; bases outside the gene matches: 8. This CDR3 reads CASSQAAGGPGEQYF. CDR3 DNA sequence: TGTGCCAGCAGCCAAGCTGCGGGAGGGCCCGGGGAGCAGTACTTC.

V gene TRBV11-3 combines with J gene TRBJ1-3, with D possibly TRBD1 on 5 matching bases. Germline CDR1 is SGHNT and CDR2 is YENEEA. The CDR3 has 14 amino acids. V lost 4 bases and J 4 bases, leaving 11 bases between the germline ends. CDR3 coding DNA: TGTGCCAGCAGCTCCACAGGCGAAGGAAACACCATATATTTT. Protein sequence: CASSSTGEGNTIYF.

This clonotype appeared a few times. CDR3 protein: CASSLGRGHTDTQYF. The CDR3 bases are TGCGCCAGCAGCTTGGGTAGAGGGCACACAGATACGCAGTATTTT. The rearrangement uses TRBV5-1 and TRBJ2-3; weak D call: TRBD2 (5 bases). CDR1 is SGHRS and CDR2 is YFSETQ in the germline V gene. Between the trimmed V and J ends, which lost 0 bases and 2 bases, there was a span of 10 bases. The CDR3 runs to 15 residues.

This clonotype was recorded many times. The V and J genes are TRBV7-2 and TRBJ2-1; TRBD2 matches at 11 bases. There are 15 residues in the CDR3. In germline, CDR1 is SGHTA, CDR2 FQGNSA. Trimming took 5 bases from V and 3 from J; bases not matched to a gene: 3. Written as DNA, the CDR3 is TGTGCCAGCAGCCGACTAGCGGGAAACTACAATGAGCAGTTCTTC. It encodes CASSRLAGNYNEQFF.

This clonotype was recorded many times. The rearrangement links TRBV7-2 to TRBJ2-1, with a weak D call TRBD2 (5 bases). The V end lost 5 bases, the J end lost 9 bases, and 14 bases lay between the germline ends. The CDR3 sequence is 13 residues long. Looked up from germline, CDR1 is SGHTA and CDR2 is FQGNSA. CDR3 protein: CASSLYSVAEQFF. DNA of the CDR3: TGTGCCAGCAGCCTGTATAGCGTGGCTGAGCAGTTCTTC.

This clonotype was seen only a few times. The CDR3 loop reads CSATYGGTVGYEQYF. The CDR3, as DNA: TGCAGTGCTACGTACGGGGGTACAGTAGGGTACGAGCAGTACTTC. The V gene is TRBV20-1, the J gene TRBJ2-7, with TRBD2 as a possible D gene (6 bases). Germline loops: CDR1 DFQATT, CDR2 SNEGSKA (reference sequence). The length of the CDR3 is 15 residues. Trimming removed 4 bases from V and 4 bases from J, with 20 bases in between.

This clonotype was observed a few times. This chain uses TRBV12-3 or TRBV12-4 with TRBJ1-5, with D unclear. The CDR3 is 13 residues long. Trimming took off 7 bases at V and 6 bases at J, with 13 bases between the two ends. Here the CDR3 DNA reads TGTGCCAGCACCTTTGGAGGTAGTCAGCCCCAGCATTTT. Translated: CASTFGGSQPQHF.